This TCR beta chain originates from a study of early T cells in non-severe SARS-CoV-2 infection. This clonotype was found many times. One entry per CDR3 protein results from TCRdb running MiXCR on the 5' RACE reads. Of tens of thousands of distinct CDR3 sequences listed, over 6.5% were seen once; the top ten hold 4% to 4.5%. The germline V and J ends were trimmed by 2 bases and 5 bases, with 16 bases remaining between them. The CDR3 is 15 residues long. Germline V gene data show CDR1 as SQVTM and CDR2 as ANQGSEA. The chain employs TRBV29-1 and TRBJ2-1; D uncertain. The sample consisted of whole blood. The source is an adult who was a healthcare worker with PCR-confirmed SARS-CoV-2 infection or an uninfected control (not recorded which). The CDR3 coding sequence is TGCAGCGTTGAATATATCGTGTCGCGAGACAATGAGCAGTTCTTC. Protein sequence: CSVEYIVSRDNEQFF.